This T cell receptor (beta chain) was sequenced during a study of T cell repertoires in cytomegalovirus infection (dated by TCRdb to between 2018 and 2021). About the study as a whole: Donor HLA type was relevant to the analysis, because carriage of CMV infection together with the matching HLA type was indicated by public TCR beta signatures.

The instrument was an Illumina HiSeq 1500. TCRdb handled the public reads itself, with Q25 trimming in fastp and clone calling in MiXCR, and kept productive beta chains. Entries that share a CDR3 protein sequence are merged under the most common genes and DNA. The sample profile shows about 160,000 distinct CDR3 sequences; roughly 17% of them were found once. The ten largest clones add up to roughly a sixth of the sample. The CDR3 numbers 18 residues from cysteine through phenylalanine. Just the 54-base CDR3 DNA is kept, in frame starting at base 1. For CDR1 and CDR2, the germline V gene lists MDHEN and SYDVKM. Trimming takes 6 bases off V and 7 bases off J; junction bases not matched to a gene: 15. Broad study findings and their caveats: In the ex vivo response, HLA-C-restricted CMV-specific TCR beta clonotypes were dominant, and in two of eight donors the single most frequent clonotype came from this HLA-C-restricted group. In both this cohort and an independent cohort of under 450 donors, the cumulative frequency of public TCR beta family members distinguished carriers of CMV infection plus the relevant HLA type.

This clonotype was detected a few times. There is no known antigen for this receptor. No base qualities exist here, and no much larger clone lies one base off it. The V gene is TRBV28 and the J gene is TRBJ2-1; 13 central bases correspond to TRBD2. This sequence was found in a human donor in good health (CMV status not recorded). Some clones in this sample may be carry-over from other donors' samples. The sequencing sample was made of CD8+ T cells from PBMCs. The CDR3 sequence is CASRLLGRTSGRGNEQFF. DNA sequence: TGTGCCAGCAGGTTGCTAGGCCGGACTAGCGGGAGAGGTAATGAGCAGTTCTTC.